The entry below gives a single T cell receptor beta chain sequence along with its context. These data originate in a study of blood T cell repertoires in COVID-19. V was clipped by 9 bases and J by 1 base, with 16 bases between them. The CDR3 sequence is 15 residues long. Germline V gene data show CDR1 as LNHDA and CDR2 as SQIVND (reference sequence). The protocol was immunoSEQ multiplex PCR, while the TCRdb copy is restricted to in-frame clones and leaves out a portion. The table includes over 100,000 clones, approximately 87% detected once. The receptor comes from a woman aged 55 to 70 with acute or convalescent COVID-19. Sequenced sample: peripheral blood. The rearrangement uses TRBV19 and TRBJ1-5, with a tentative D call TRBD1 (5 bases). The CDR3 DNA is TGTGCCAGCAAATTCAGGGCCGGGAGCAATCAGCCCCAGCATTTT. Residues: CASKFRAGSNQPQHF.